This TCR beta chain originates from a study of blood T cell repertoires in COVID-19. About the study: Samples came from the United States, Italy and Spain, spanning acute and convalescent COVID-19.

Repertoires were generated with immunoSEQ multiplex PCR, while TCRdb's copy carries only in-frame clones and drops some. The table lists 200,000 to 300,000 clones, around nine tenths of them singletons, with around 10% in the top ten. This CDR3 spans 15 amino acids. V was pared by 6 bases and J by 2 bases, with 16 bases between. CDR1 is MNHEY and CDR2 is SVGAGI in the germline V gene. Living in about two dozen US areas, the participants were between about 18 and 100 years of age. The sequenced sample consisted of PBMCs or T cells enriched from blood (not recorded which). This clonotype was obtained from a middle-aged man who had recovered from COVID-19. V and J are TRBV6-5 and TRBJ1-1, with D unresolved. CDR3 nucleotide sequence: TGTGCCAGCAGCCTCAGCGGACCCCGAAACACTGAAGCTTTCTTT. Its translation: CASSLSGPRNTEAFF.